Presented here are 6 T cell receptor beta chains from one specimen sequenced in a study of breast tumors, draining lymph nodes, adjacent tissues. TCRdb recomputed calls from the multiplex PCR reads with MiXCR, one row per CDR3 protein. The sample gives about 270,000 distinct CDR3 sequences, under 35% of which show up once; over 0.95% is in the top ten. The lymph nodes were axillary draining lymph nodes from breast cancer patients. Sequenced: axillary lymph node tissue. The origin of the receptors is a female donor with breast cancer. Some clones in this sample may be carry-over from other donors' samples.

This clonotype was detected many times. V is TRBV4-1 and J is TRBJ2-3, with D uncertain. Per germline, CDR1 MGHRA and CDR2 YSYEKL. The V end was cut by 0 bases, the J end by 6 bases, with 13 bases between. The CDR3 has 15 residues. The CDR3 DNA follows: TGCGCCAGCAGCCAAGAAAAGGGCCCTACCGATACGCAGTATTTT. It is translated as CASSQEKGPTDTQYF.

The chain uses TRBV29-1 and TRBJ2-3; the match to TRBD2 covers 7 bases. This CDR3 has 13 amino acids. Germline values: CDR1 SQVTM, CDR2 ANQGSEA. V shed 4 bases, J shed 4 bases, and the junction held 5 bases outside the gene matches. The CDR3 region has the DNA TGCAGCGTTGCCGCGGGAGTAGCAGATACGCAGTATTTT. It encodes CSVAAGVADTQYF.

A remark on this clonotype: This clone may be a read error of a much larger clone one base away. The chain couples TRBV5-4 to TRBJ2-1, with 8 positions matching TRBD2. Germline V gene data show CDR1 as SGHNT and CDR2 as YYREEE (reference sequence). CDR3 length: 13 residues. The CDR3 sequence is CASSGGRTNEQFF. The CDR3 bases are TGCGCCAGCAGTGGCGGGAGGACCAATGAGCAGTTCTTC.

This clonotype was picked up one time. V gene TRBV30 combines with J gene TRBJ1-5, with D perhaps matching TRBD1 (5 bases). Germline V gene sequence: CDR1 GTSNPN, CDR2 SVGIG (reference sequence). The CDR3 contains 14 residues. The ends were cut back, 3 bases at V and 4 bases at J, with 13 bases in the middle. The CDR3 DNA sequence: TGTGCCTGGAGGCAAACAGGTAGGAATCAGCCCCAGCATTTT. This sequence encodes CAWRQTGRNQPQHF.

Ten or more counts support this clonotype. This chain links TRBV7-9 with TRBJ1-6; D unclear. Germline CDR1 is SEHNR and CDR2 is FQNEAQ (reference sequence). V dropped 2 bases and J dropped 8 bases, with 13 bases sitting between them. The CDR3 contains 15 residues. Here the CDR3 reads CASSLNSPRDSPLHF. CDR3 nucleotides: TGTGCCAGCAGCTTAAACTCGCCGAGGGATTCACCCCTCCACTTT. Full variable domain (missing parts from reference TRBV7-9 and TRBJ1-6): DTGVSQNPRHKITKRGQNVTFRCDPISEHNRLYWYRQTLGQGPEFLTYFQNEAQLEKSRLLSDRFSAERPKGSFSTLEIQRTEQGDSAMYLCASSLNSPRDSPLHFGNGTRLTVT.

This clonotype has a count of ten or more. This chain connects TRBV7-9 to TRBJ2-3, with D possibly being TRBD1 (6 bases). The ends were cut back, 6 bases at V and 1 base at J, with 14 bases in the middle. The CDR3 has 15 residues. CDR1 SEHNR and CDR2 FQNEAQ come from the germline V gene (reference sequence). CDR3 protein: CASSRHSGGTDTQYF. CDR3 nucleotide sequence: TGTGCCAGCAGTCGACACTCAGGGGGCACAGATACGCAGTATTTT. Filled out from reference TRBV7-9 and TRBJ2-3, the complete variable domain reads DTGVSQNPRHKITKRGQNVTFRCDPISEHNRLYWYRQTLGQGPEFLTYFQNEAQLEKSRLLSDRFSAERPKGSFSTLEIQRTEQGDSAMYLCASSRHSGGTDTQYFGPGTRLTVL.